The source of this TCR beta chain is a study of human T cells and chemical hapten exposure. Study background: Per-sample TCR yield variability stemmed mainly from small pooled library volume differences.

Findings and limits, study-wide: Healthy people's immune response may differ from that of the donors, who had alopecia.

TCRdb re-called the RACE reads through MiXCR, storing one row per CDR3 protein. Among some 180,000 distinct CDR3 sequences listed, about a fifth were seen once. Time point described: patch test 1, 2 weeks after DPC sensitization. Sample treatment: therapeutic diphenylcyclopropenone sensitization with weekly scalp DPC. This clonotype has only a few counts. Its antigen remains unidentified. Trimming removed 5 bases at V and 2 bases at J, with 13 bases between. The CDR3 is 15 residues long. Germline V CDR1 and CDR2: LGHDT, YNNKEL (reference sequence). The chain recombines TRBV3-1 with TRBJ2-1; the D is unclear. Here the sequenced sample was whole blood, taken in connection with sensitization to the hapten diphenylcyclopropenone (DPC). The TCR sequence derives from a woman aged 50 to 60 with alopecia areata. Some clones in this sample may be carry-over from other donors' samples. The DNA for the CDR3 is TGTGCCAGCAGCAGCCGGCCATTAGCCTACAATGAGCAGTTCTTC. Its translation: CASSSRPLAYNEQFF.